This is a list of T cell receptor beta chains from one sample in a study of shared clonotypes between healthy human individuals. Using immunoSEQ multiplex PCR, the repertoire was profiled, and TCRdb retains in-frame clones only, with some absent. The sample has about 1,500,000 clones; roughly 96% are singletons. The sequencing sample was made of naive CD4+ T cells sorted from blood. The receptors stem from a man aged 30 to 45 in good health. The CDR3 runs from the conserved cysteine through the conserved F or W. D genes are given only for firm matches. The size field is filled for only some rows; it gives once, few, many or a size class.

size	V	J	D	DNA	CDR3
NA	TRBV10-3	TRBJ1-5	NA	TGTGCCATCAGTGATTCTGGGGGCAGGGTCAATCAGCCCCAGCATTTT	CAISDSGGRVNQPQHF
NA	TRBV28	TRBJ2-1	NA	TGTGCCAGCAGTATCTCCTCCAAGTTTCGGTTGGGCAATGAGCAGTTCTTC	CASSISSKFRLGNEQFF
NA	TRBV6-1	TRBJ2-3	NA	TGTGCCAGCAGTGAAGCGTTCTCACTCACAGATACGCAGTATTTT	CASSEAFSLTDTQYF
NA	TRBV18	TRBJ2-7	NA	TGTGCCAGCTCACCCCCCTCGGTCCGCGAGCAGTACTTC	CASSPPSVREQYF
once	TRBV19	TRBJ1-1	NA	TGTGCCAGTAGTATCTCTCAACAGGGCTCAATTCGTCCTGAAGCTTTCTTT	CASSISQQGSIRPEAFF
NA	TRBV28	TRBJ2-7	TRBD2	TGTGCCAGCAGTAGAGCGGGAGTTTTCTACGAGCAGTACTTC	CASSRAGVFYEQYF
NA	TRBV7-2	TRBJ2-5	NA	TGTGCCAGCAGCTTATTTCTCGAGACCCAGTACTTC	CASSLFLETQYF
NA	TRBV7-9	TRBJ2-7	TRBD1	TGTGCCAGCAGCTTTTGGGACAGGGGACACGAGCAGTACTTC	CASSFWDRGHEQYF
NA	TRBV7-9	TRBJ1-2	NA	TGTGCCAGCAGCCGGTCGGGGGGCCGAGGCTACACCTTC	CASSRSGGRGYTF
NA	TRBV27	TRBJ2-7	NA	TGTGCCAGCAGTTCCGAGACAGAGTACGAGCAGTACTTC	CASSSETEYEQYF
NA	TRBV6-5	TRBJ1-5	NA	TGTGCCAGCAGGGTTGGAGGGGGTTATCAGCCCCAGCATTTT	CASRVGGGYQPQHF
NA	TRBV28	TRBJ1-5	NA	TGTGCCAGCAGTTTATTCCAGGGCGGGAGCAATCAGCCCCAGCATTTT	CASSLFQGGSNQPQHF
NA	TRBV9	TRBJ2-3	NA	TGTGCCAGCAGCGTAGCCGTCTGGGATACGCAGTATTTT	CASSVAVWDTQYF
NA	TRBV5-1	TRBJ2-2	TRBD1	TGCGCCAGCAGCTGGTCGGACAGGGAAACCGGGGAGCTGTTTTTT	CASSWSDRETGELFF
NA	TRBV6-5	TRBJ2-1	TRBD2	TGTGCCAGCAGTTACTCGGGACTAGCGGGAGGGTTTGAGCAGTTCTTC	CASSYSGLAGGFEQFF
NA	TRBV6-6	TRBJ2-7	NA	TGTGCCAGCAGTCACGACAGGAGCTCCTACGAGCAGTACTTC	CASSHDRSSYEQYF
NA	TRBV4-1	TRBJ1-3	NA	TGCGCCAGCAGATATACCGAACATTTCTCTGGAAACACCATATATTTT	CASRYTEHFSGNTIYF
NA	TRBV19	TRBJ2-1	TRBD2	TGTGCCAGTCAAGGGACTAGCGGGAACACCTACAATGAGCAGTTCTTC	CASQGTSGNTYNEQFF
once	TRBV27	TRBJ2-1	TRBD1	TGTGCCAGCAGTCTCCGGGACAGGGTTATAGGCTCCTACAATGAGCAGTTCTTC	CASSLRDRVIGSYNEQFF
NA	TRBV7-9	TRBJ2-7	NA	TGTGCCAGCAGCCCCCGGGAGTACGAGCAGTACTTC	CASSPREYEQYF
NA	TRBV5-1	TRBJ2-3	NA	TGCGCCAGCAGCTCCTCTAGCACAGATACGCAGTATTTT	CASSSSSTDTQYF
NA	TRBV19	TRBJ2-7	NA	TGTGCCAGTAGTCTGGGACAATATTACGAGCAGTACTTC	CASSLGQYYEQYF
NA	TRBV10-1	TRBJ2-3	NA	TGCGCCAGCAGTGATTGGAGCACAGATACGCAGTATTTT	CASSDWSTDTQYF
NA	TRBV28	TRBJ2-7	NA	TGTGCCAGCAGTTTACTAGGAGGCTACGAGCAGTACTTC	CASSLLGGYEQYF
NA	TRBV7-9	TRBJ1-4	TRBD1	TGTGCCAGCAGCTTACGAACCGGGACAGGCGGTGAAAAACTGTTTTTT	CASSLRTGTGGEKLFF
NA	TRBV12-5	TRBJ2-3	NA	TGTGCTAGTGGTTTTCCGGGAAGGGGCACAGATACGCAGTATTTT	CASGFPGRGTDTQYF
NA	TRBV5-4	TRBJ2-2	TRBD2	TGTGCCAGCAGCTCGGGACTAGTACCATTGGAGCTGTTTTTT	CASSSGLVPLELFF
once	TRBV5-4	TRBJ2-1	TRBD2	TGTGCCAGCAGCCTCGATTTGACTAGCACGAATTCCAATGAGCAGTTCTTC	CASSLDLTSTNSNEQFF
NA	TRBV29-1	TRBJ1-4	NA	TGCAGCGCGACAGTAACTAATGAAAAACTGTTTTTT	CSATVTNEKLFF
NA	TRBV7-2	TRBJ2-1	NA	TGTGCCAGCAGCTTAGACCCAAACAATGAGCAGTTCTTC	CASSLDPNNEQFF
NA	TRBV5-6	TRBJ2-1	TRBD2	TGTGCCAGCAGCTTGGGGGGAGCGGGAGTTGGCAATGAGCAGTTCTTC	CASSLGGAGVGNEQFF
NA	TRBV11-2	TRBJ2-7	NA	TGTGCCAGCAGCACACAGGGATACGAGCAGTACTTC	CASSTQGYEQYF
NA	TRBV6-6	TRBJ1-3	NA	TGTGCCAGCAGCGAAACAGGGAGAGGGGGAAACACCATATATTTT	CASSETGRGGNTIYF
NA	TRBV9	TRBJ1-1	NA	TGTGCCAGCAGAACGGACATCCCAGGCACTGAAGCTTTCTTT	CASRTDIPGTEAFF
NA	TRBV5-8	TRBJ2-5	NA	TGTGCCAGCAGCTTGGCCGGACAGCACCAAGAGACCCAGTACTTC	CASSLAGQHQETQYF
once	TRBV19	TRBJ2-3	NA	TGTGCCAGTAGTACGTTACCTTCCTCCGGTACGCAGTATTTT	CASSTLPSSGTQYF